This is a list of T cell receptor beta chains from one sample in a study of blood T cell repertoires in COVID-19. Sequencing was performed with immunoSEQ multiplex PCR; in TCRdb, only in-frame clones are kept and a portion is missing. The sample consists of 96,000 or so clones, 90% of them appearing once. Sequenced: peripheral blood. These receptors came from a man between 60 and 70 years old with acute or convalescent COVID-19. CDR3s include the opening cysteine and the closing phenylalanine or tryptophan. D genes are given only for firm matches. A row's size may be missing; if present it is once, few, many or a size class.

TRBJ2-1,.,.,TRBV21-1,CASSVPETKVYNEQFF,TGTGCCAGCAGCGTCCCTGAGACTAAAGTATACAATGAGCAGTTCTTC
TRBJ1-2,TRBD1,.,TRBV19,CASSKQGARGGYTF,TGTGCCAGTAGTAAACAGGGGGCGCGCGGTGGCTACACCTTC
TRBJ2-5,TRBD2,.,TRBV7-6,CASSLGVAGGQETQYF,TGTGCCAGCAGCTTAGGGGTAGCGGGAGGGCAAGAGACCCAGTACTTC
TRBJ2-7,TRBD1,.,TRBV6-5,CASRTPDRGHEQYF,TGTGCCAGCAGAACACCGGACAGGGGGCACGAGCAGTACTTC
TRBJ2-3,TRBD2,.,TRBV7-2,CASSTGLAVTDTQYF,TGTGCCAGCAGTACTGGACTAGCGGTAACAGATACGCAGTATTTT
TRBJ1-2,.,once,TRBV7-2,CASSKGGGNYGYTF,TGTGCCAGCAGTAAAGGCGGAGGGAACTATGGCTACACCTTC
TRBJ2-7,TRBD1,.,TRBV13,CASSPPGQGYEQYF,TGTGCCAGCAGCCCCCCGGGACAGGGGTACGAGCAGTACTTC
TRBJ2-5,TRBD2,.,TRBV7-8,CASSLAPQIVAGVNQETQYF,TGTGCCAGCAGCTTAGCACCCCAGATCGTAGCGGGGGTGAACCAAGAGACCCAGTACTTC
TRBJ2-1,TRBD2,.,TRBV13,CASSFRTSSSSYNEQFF,TGTGCCAGCAGCTTTCGGACTAGCTCTAGCTCCTACAATGAGCAGTTCTTC
TRBJ2-7,TRBD1,.,TRBV10-3,CAISEPDRGGYEQYF,TGTGCCATCAGTGAGCCGGACAGGGGTGGCTACGAGCAGTACTTC
TRBJ2-1,.,.,TRBV28,CASSFPGIAVSYNEQFF,TGTGCCAGCAGTTTCCCGGGGATAGCGGTCTCCTACAATGAGCAGTTCTTC
TRBJ2-1,TRBD1,.,TRBV4-3,CASSQVPGTGGPYNEQFF,TGCGCCAGCAGCCAAGTTCCGGGGACAGGGGGCCCTTACAATGAGCAGTTCTTC
TRBJ1-1,.,.,TRBV5-1,CASGPYPSNTEAFF,TGCGCCAGCGGTCCCTACCCATCGAACACTGAAGCTTTCTTT
TRBJ1-5,.,.,TRBV29-1,CSVGGIGNQPQHF,TGCAGCGTTGGGGGCATAGGCAATCAGCCCCAGCATTTT
TRBJ1-5,.,once,TRBV28,CASSRTPLAEAINQPQHF,TGTGCCAGCAGCCGTACCCCCCTCGCGGAGGCCATAAATCAGCCCCAGCATTTT
TRBJ2-5,.,.,TRBV5-4,CASSPPDSFGETQYF,TGTGCCAGCAGCCCTCCCGACAGTTTTGGAGAGACCCAGTACTTC
TRBJ2-7,.,.,TRBV20-1,CSALIADEQYF,TGCAGTGCCCTCATAGCGGACGAGCAGTACTTC
TRBJ1-5,.,.,TRBV19,CASSIGREGQPQHF,TGTGCCAGTAGTATAGGCAGGGAGGGTCAGCCCCAGCATTTT
TRBJ2-3,.,.,TRBV5-4,CASSARLGSTDTQYF,TGTGCCAGCAGCGCGCGCCTCGGGAGCACAGATACGCAGTATTTT
TRBJ2-7,.,.,TRBV6-5,CASSLQGPSGYEQYF,TGTGCCAGCAGTCTACAGGGCCCGAGCGGCTACGAGCAGTACTTC
TRBJ2-7,TRBD2,.,TRBV11-2,CASSFPGLAGGPHEQYF,TGTGCCAGCAGCTTCCCGGGACTAGCGGGAGGGCCACACGAGCAGTACTTC
TRBJ1-2,.,.,TRBV5-5,CASSREKNYGYTF,TGTGCCAGCAGTAGGGAGAAGAACTATGGCTACACCTTC
TRBJ2-1,TRBD2,.,TRBV14,CASSQIIGSGGLGEQFF,TGTGCCAGCAGCCAAATCATTGGGTCGGGAGGGCTGGGTGAGCAGTTCTTC
TRBJ2-7,TRBD2,.,TRBV6-2/TRBV6-3,CASSPTSGRSYEQYF,TGTGCCAGCAGCCCGACTAGCGGCCGTTCCTACGAGCAGTACTTC
TRBJ2-7,TRBD2,.,TRBV11-2,CASSSLAGVYEQYF,TGTGCCAGCAGCTCACTAGCGGGAGTATACGAGCAGTACTTC
TRBJ1-3,.,.,TRBV9,CASSVALSGNTIYF,TGTGCCAGCAGCGTAGCTTTGTCTGGAAACACCATATATTTT
TRBJ2-4,.,.,TRBV7-2,CASSLYGGAKNIQYF,TGTGCCAGCAGCTTATACGGGGGAGCCAAAAACATTCAGTACTTC
TRBJ2-1,TRBD2,.,TRBV27,CASRLAGGGNEQFF,TGTGCCAGCAGGCTAGCGGGAGGAGGCAATGAGCAGTTCTTC
TRBJ2-4,.,.,TRBV11-3,CASSFDRNIQYF,TGTGCCAGCAGCTTCGATAGAAACATTCAGTACTTC
TRBJ1-2,.,.,TRBV13,CASSLQGRGYTF,TGTGCCAGCAGCTTACAGGGTCGGGGCTACACCTTC
TRBJ2-5,TRBD2,few,TRBV7-9,CASSLVSGGQETQYF,TGTGCCAGCAGCTTAGTTTCGGGGGGCCAAGAGACCCAGTACTTC
TRBJ1-2,TRBD1,.,TRBV18,CASSPIVRDSYGYTF,TGTGCCAGCTCACCAATCGTAAGGGACAGCTATGGCTACACCTTC
TRBJ2-7,TRBD2,.,TRBV5-4,CASSLGLAGEQYF,TGTGCCAGCAGCCTGGGACTAGCGGGAGAGCAGTACTTC
TRBJ2-5,.,.,TRBV29-1,CSVEATGEKETQYF,TGCAGCGTTGAAGCCACCGGGGAAAAAGAGACCCAGTACTTC
TRBJ2-1,TRBD1,.,TRBV4-3,CASSPSPGQANEQFF,TGCGCCAGCAGCCCGAGTCCGGGACAGGCCAATGAGCAGTTCTTC
TRBJ1-1,TRBD1,.,TRBV29-1,CSVRTGGGEAFF,TGCAGCGTCAGGACAGGGGGGGGTGAAGCTTTCTTT
TRBJ2-7,.,.,TRBV1,CTSGPGTSGALYEQYF,TGCACCAGCGGGCCCGGGACTAGCGGGGCCCTTTACGAGCAGTACTTC
TRBJ1-4,TRBD1,.,TRBV6-5,CASSYSGQGLEKLFF,TGTGCCAGCAGTTACTCGGGACAGGGGCTTGAAAAACTGTTTTTT
TRBJ2-7,TRBD1,.,TRBV7-9,CASSPTTGEHEQYF,TGTGCCAGCAGCCCGACGACAGGGGAACACGAGCAGTACTTC
TRBJ2-1,TRBD2,once,TRBV11-2,CASSLEGLAGVGNEQFF,TGTGCCAGCAGCTTAGAAGGCCTAGCGGGAGTAGGGAATGAGCAGTTCTTC
TRBJ2-1,TRBD2,.,TRBV19,CASSITPSGLYNEQFF,TGTGCCAGTAGTATCACCCCTAGCGGGCTGTACAATGAGCAGTTCTTC